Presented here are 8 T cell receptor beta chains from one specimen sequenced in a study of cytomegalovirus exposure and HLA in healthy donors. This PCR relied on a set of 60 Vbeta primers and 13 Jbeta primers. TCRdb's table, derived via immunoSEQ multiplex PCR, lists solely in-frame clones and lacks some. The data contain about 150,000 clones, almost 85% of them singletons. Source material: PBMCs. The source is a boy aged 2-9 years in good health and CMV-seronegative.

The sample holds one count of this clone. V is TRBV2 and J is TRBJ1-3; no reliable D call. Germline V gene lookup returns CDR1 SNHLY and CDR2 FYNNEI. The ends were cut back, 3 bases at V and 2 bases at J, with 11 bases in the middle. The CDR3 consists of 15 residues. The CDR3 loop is CASSDRDVAGNTIYF. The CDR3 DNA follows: TGTGCCAGCAGTGATAGAGATGTAGCTGGAAACACCATATATTTT.

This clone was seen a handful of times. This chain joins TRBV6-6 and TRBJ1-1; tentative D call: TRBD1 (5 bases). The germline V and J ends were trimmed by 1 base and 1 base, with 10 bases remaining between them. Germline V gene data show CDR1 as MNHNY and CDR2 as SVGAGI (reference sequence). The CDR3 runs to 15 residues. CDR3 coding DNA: TGTGCCAGCAGTTACTTTTGGGGCTCGAACACTGAAGCTTTCTTT. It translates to CASSYFWGSNTEAFF.

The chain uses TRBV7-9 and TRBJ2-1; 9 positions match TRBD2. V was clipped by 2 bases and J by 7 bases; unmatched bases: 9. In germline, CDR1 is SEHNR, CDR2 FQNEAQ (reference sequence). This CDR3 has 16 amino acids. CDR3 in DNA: TGTGCCAGCAGCTTAAAGGGCGGGAGGGCCGGGAATGAGCAGTTCTTC. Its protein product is CASSLKGGRAGNEQFF.

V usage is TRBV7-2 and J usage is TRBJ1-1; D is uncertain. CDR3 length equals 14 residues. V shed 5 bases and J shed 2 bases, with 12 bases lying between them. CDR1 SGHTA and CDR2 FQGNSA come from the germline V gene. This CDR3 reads CASSLQEGNTEAFF. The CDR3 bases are TGTGCCAGCAGCCTTCAAGAGGGAAACACTGAAGCTTTCTTT.

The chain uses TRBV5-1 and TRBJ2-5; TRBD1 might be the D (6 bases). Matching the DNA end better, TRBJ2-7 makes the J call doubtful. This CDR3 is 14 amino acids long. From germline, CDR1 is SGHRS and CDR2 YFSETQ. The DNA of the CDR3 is TGCGCCAGCAGCTTAACAGGGATTCCCTACGAGCAGTACTTC. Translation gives CASSLTGIPYEQYF.

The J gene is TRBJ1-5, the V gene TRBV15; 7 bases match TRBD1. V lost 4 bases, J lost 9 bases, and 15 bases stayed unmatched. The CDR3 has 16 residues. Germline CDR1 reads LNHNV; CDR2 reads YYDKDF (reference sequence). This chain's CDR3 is CATSNPGQDISLPQHF. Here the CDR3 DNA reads TGTGCCACCAGCAACCCCGGACAGGACATCAGCTTGCCCCAGCATTTT.

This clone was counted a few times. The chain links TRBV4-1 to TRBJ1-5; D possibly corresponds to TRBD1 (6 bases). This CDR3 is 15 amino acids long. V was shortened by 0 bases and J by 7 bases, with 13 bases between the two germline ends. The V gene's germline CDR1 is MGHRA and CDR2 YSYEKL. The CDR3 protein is CASSQDNRVRQPQHF. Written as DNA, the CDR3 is TGCGCCAGCAGCCAAGACAACAGGGTACGACAGCCCCAGCATTTT.

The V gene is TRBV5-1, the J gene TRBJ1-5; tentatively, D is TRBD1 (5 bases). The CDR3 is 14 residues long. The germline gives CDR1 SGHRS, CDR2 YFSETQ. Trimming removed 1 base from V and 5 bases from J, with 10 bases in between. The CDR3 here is CASSLRQGDQPQHF. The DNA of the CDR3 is TGCGCCAGCAGCTTGCGGCAGGGTGATCAGCCCCAGCATTTT.